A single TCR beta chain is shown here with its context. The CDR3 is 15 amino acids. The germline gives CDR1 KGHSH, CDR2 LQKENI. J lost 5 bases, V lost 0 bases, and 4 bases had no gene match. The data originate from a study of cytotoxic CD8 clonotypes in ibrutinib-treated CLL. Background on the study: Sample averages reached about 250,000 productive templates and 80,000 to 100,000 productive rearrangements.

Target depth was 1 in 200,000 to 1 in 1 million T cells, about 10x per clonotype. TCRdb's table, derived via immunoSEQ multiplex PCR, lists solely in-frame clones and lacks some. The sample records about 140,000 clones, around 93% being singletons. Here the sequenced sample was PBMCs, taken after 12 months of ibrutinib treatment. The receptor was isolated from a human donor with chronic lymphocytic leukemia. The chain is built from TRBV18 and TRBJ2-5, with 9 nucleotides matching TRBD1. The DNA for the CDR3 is TGTGCCAGCTCACCACCTGGGACAGGGAAGGAGACCCAGTACTTC. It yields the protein CASSPPGTGKETQYF.